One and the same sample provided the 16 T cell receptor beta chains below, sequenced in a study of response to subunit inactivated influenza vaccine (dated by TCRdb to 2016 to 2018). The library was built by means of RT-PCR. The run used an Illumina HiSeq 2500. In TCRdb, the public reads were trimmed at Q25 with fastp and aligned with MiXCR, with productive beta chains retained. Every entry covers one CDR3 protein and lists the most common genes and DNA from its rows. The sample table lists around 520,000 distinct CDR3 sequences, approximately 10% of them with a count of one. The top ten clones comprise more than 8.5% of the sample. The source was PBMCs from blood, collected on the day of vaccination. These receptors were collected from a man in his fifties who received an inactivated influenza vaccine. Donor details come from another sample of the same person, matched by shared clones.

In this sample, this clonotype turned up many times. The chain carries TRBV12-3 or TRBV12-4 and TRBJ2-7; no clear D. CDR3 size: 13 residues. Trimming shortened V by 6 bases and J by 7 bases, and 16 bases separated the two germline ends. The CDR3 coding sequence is TGTGCCAGCAGCTCACCAGGTCTGGGGGAGCAGTACTTC. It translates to CASSSPGLGEQYF.

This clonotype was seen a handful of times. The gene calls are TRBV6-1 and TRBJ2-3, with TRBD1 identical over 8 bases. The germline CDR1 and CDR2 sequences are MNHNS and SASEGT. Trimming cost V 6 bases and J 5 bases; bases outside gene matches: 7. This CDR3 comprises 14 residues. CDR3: CASSGQGFIDTQYF. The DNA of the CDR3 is TGTGCCAGCAGCGGACAGGGTTTTATAGATACGCAGTATTTT.

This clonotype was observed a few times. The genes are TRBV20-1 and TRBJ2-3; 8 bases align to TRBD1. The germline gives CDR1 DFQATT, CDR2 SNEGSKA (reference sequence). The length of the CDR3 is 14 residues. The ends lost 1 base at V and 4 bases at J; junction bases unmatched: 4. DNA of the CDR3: TGCAGTGCTAGAGCAGGGGGCGCACCAGATACGCAGTATTTT. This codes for CSARAGGAPDTQYF.

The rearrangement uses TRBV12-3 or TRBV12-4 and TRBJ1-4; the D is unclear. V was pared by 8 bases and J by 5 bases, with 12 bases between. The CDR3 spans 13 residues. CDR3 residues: CASGRSSNEKLFF. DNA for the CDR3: TGTGCCAGCGGACGGAGTTCAAATGAAAAACTGTTTTTT.

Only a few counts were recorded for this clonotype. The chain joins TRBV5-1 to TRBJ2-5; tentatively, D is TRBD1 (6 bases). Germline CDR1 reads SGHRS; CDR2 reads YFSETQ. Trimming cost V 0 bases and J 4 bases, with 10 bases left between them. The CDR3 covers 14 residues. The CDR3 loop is CASSLGDTPETQYF. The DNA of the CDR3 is TGCGCCAGCAGCTTGGGGGACACTCCAGAGACCCAGTACTTC.

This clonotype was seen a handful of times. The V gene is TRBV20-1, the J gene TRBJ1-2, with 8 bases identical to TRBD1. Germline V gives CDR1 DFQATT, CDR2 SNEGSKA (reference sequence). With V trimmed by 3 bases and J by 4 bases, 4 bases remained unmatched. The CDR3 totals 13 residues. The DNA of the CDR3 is TGCAGTGCTAGGGGACAGGACAGCTATGGCTACACCTTC. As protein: CSARGQDSYGYTF.

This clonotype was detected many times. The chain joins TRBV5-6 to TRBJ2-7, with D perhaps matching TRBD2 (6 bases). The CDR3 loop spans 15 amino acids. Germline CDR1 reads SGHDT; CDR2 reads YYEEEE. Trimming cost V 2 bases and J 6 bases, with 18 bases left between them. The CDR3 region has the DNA TGTGCCAGCAGCTTCGTCGGGGGTGGGAACAGCGAGCAGTACTTC. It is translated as CASSFVGGGNSEQYF.

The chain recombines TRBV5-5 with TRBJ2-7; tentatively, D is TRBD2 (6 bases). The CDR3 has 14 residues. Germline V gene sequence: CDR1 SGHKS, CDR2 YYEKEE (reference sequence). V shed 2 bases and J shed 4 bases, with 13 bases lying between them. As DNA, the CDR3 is TGTGCCAGCAGCTTTGAATTGGAGGGGTACGAGCAGTACTTC. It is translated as CASSFELEGYEQYF.

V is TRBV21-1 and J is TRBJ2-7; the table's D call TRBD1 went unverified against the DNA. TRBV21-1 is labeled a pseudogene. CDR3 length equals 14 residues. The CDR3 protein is CASNPRGQNYEQYF. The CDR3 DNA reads TGTGCCAGCAACCCTAGGGGGCAGAACTACGAGCAGTACTTC.

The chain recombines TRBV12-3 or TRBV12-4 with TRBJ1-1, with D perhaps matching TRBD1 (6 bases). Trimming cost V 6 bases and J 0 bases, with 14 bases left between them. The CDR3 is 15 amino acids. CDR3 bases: TGTGCCAGCAGGGGGACATTCAGCATGAACACTGAAGCTTTCTTT. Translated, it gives CASRGTFSMNTEAFF.

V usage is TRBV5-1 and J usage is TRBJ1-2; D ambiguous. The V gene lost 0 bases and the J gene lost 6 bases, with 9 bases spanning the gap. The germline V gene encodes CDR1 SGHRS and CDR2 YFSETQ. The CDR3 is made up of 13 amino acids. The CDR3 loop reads CASSLGTSDGYTF. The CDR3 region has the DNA TGCGCCAGCAGCTTGGGGACTTCGGATGGCTACACCTTC.

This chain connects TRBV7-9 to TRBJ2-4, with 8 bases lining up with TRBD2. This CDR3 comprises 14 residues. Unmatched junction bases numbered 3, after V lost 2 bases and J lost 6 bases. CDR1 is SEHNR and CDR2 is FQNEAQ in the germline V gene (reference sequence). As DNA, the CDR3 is TGTGCCAGCAGCTTAAGTAGCGGGGTAAACATTCAGTACTTC. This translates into CASSLSSGVNIQYF.

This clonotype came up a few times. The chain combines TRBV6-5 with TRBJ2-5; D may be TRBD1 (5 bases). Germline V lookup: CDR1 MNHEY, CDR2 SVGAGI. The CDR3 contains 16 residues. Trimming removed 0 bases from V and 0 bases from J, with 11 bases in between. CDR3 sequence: CASSYSNWGYQETQYF. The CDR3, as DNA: TGTGCCAGCAGTTACTCGAATTGGGGCTACCAAGAGACCCAGTACTTC.

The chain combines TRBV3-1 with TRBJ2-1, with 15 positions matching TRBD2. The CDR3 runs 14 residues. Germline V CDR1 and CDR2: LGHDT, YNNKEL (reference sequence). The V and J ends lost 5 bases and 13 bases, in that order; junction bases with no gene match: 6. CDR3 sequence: CASSGGLAGGIQFF. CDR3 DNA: TGTGCCAGCAGCGGTGGACTAGCGGGGGGGATTCAGTTCTTC.

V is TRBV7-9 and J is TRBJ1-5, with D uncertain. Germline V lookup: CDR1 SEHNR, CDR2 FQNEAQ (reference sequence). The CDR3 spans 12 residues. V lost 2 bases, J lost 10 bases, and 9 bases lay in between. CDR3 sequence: CASSLNQGPQHF. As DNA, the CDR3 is TGTGCCAGCAGCTTAAACCAAGGTCCCCAGCATTTT.

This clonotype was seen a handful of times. CDR3: CSVSERGNTIYF. CDR3 coding DNA: TGCAGCGTTAGTGAACGCGGAAACACCATATATTTT. J is TRBJ1-3 and V is TRBV29-1; the D is unclear. Trimming pared 5 bases from V and 4 bases from J, leaving 9 bases between. CDR1 is SQVTM, CDR2 ANQGSEA, per germline. CDR3 length: 12 residues.